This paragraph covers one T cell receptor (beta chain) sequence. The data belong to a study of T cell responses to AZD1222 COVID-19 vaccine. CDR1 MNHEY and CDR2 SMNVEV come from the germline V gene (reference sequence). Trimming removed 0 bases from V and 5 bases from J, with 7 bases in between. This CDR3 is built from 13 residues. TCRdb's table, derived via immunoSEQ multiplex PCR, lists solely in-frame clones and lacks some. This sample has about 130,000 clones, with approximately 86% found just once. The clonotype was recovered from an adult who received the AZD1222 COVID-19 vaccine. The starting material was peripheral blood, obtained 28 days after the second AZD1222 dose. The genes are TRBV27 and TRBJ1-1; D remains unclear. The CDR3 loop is CASSLSRQTEAFF. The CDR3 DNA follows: TGTGCCAGCAGTTTATCTAGGCAGACTGAAGCTTTCTTT.